This T cell receptor (beta chain) was captured by sequencing in a study of cytomegalovirus exposure and HLA in healthy donors. This CDR3 contains 12 residues. In germline, CDR1 is SEHNR, CDR2 FQNEAQ (reference sequence). As to this clone: The antigen remains unidentified. Compared with germline, one end of the junction differs, possibly owing to a read error.

Regarding the study as a whole: Sequencing had likely introduced a cluster of highly shared sequence variants as an artifact. It was reported that the classifier diagnosed cytomegalovirus status with high specificity and sensitivity in both the original and validation cohorts. Clonal expansion, a later analysis showed, was greater in HLA-associated TCR beta chains than in equally common others. The study flagged approximately 180 TCR beta chains as cytomegalovirus-associated.

Both 60 Vbeta primers and 13 Jbeta primers went into the PCR. Only in-frame clones appear in the TCRdb table, and some are missing; sequencing was by immunoSEQ multiplex PCR. The data contain about 97,000 clones, roughly 70% of them singletons. The sequence came from a man in his forties or fifties in good health and CMV-seronegative. Sequencing was carried out using PBMCs. The chain couples TRBV7-9 to TRBJ2-7, with D uncertain. CDR3 amino acids: CSSSSSLYEQYF. DNA for the CDR3: TGTTCCAGCAGCTCAAGCCTGTACGAGCAGTACTTC.